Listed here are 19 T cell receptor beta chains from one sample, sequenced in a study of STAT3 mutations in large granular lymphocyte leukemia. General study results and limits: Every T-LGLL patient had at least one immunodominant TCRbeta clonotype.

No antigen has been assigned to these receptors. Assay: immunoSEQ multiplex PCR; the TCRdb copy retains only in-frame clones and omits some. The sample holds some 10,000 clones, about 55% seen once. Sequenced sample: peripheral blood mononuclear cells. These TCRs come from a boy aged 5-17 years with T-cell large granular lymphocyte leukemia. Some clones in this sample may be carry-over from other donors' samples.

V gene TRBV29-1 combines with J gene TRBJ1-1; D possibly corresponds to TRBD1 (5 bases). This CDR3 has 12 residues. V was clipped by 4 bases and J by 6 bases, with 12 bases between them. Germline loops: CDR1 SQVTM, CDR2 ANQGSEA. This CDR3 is CSVVALGAEAFF. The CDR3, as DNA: TGCAGCGTTGTAGCCTTAGGGGCTGAAGCTTTCTTT.

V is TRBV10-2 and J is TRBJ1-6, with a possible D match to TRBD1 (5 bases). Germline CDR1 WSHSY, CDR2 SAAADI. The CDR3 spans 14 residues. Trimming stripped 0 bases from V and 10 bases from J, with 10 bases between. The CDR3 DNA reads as TGCGCCAGCAGTGAGTCCCAGGGAACCTCACCCCTCCACTTT. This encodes CASSESQGTSPLHF.

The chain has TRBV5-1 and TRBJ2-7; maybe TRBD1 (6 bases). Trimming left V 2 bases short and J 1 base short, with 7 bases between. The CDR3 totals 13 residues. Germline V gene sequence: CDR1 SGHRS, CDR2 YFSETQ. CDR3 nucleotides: TGCGCCAGCAGCTTCGACAGGTCCTACGAGCAGTACTTC. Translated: CASSFDRSYEQYF.

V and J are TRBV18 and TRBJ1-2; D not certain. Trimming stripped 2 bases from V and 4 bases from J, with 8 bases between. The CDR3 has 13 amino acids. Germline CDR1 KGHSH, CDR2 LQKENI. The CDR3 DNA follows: TGTGCCAGCTCACCATCAGACGTCTATGGCTACACCTTC. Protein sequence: CASSPSDVYGYTF.

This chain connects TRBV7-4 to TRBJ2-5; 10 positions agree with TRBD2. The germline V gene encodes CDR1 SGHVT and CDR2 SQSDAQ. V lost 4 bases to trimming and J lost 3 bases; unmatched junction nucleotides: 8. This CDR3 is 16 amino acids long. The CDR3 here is CASSSPRTSGEETQYF. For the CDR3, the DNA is TGTGCCAGCAGCTCCCCCCGGACTAGCGGAGAAGAGACCCAGTACTTC.

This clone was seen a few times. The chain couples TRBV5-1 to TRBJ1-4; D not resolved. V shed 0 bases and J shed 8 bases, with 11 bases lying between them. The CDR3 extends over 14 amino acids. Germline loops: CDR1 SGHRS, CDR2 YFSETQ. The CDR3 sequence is CASSLEPSTEKLFF. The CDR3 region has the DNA TGCGCCAGCAGCTTGGAGCCCTCCACAGAAAAACTGTTTTTT.

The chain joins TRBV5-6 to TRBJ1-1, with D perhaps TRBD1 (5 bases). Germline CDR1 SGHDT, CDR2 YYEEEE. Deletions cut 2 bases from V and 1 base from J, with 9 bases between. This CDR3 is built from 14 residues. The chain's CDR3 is CASSFGTGNTEAFF. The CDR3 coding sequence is TGTGCCAGCAGCTTCGGGACGGGGAACACTGAAGCTTTCTTT.

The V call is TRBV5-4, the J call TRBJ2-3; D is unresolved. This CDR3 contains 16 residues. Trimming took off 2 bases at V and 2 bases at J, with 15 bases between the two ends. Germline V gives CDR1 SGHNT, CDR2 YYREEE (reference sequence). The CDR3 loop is CASSLDTTPHTDTQYF. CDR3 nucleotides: TGTGCCAGCAGCTTAGACACTACGCCACACACAGATACGCAGTATTTT.

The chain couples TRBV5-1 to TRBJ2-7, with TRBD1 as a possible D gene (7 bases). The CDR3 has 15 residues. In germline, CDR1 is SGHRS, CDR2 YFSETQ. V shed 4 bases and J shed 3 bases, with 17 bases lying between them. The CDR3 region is CASSPPGQGGYEQYF. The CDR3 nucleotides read TGCGCCAGCAGCCCACCCGGGCAGGGGGGCTACGAGCAGTACTTC.

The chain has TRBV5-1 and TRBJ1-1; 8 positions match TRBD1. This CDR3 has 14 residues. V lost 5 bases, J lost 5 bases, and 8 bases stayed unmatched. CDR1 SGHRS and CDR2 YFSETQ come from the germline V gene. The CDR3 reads CASSSGGGRTEAFF. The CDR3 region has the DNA TGCGCCAGCAGTTCAGGGGGCGGACGAACTGAAGCTTTCTTT.

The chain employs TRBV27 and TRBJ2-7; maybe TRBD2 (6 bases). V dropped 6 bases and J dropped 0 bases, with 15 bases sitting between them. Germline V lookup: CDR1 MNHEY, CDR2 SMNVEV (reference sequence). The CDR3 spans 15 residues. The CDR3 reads CASSRPGLDSYEQYF. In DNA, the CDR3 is TGTGCCAGCAGCCGACCGGGACTGGACTCCTACGAGCAGTACTTC.

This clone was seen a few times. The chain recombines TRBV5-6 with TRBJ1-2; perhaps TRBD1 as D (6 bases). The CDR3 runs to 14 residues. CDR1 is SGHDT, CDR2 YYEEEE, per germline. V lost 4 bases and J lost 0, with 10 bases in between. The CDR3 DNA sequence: TGTGCCAGCAGCCTGGACAGAGCTAACTATGGCTACACCTTC. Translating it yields CASSLDRANYGYTF. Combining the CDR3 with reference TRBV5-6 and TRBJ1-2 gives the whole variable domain DAGVTQSPTHLIKTRGQQVTLRCSPKSGHDTVSWYQQALGQGPQFIFQYYEEEERQRGNFPDRFSGHQFPNYSSELNVNALLLGDSALYLCASSLDRANYGYTFGSGTRLTVV.

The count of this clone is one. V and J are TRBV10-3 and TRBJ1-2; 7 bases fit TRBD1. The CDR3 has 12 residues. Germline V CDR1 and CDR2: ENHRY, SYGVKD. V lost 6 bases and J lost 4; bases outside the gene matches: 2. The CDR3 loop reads CAISPGGYGYTF. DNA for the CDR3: TGTGCCATCAGCCCAGGGGGCTATGGCTACACCTTC.

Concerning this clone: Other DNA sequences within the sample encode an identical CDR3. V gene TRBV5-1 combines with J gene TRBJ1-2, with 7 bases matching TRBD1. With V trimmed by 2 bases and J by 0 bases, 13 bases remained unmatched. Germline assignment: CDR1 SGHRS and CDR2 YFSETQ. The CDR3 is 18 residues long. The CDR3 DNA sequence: TGCGCCAGCAGCTTAGCGAAAAGGACAGGAGACACTAACTATGGCTACACCTTC. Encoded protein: CASSLAKRTGDTNYGYTF.

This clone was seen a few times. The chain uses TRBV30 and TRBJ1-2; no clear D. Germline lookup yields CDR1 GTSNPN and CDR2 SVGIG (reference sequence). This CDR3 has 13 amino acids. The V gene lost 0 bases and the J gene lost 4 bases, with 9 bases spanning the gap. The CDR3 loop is CAWSVGSPYGYTF. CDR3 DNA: TGTGCCTGGAGTGTAGGCAGTCCCTATGGCTACACCTTC.

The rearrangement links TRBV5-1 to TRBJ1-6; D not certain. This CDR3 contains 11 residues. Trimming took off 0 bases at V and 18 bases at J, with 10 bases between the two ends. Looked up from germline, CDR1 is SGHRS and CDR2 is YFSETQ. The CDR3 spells CASSLDVVPHF. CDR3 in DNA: TGCGCCAGCAGCTTGGACGTCGTTCCCCACTTT.

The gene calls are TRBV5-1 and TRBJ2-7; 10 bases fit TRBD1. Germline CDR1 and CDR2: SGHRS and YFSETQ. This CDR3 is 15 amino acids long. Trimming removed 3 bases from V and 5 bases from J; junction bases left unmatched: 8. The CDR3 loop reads CASSWVDRGAHEQYF. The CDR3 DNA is TGCGCCAGCAGCTGGGTGGACAGGGGGGCCCACGAGCAGTACTTC.

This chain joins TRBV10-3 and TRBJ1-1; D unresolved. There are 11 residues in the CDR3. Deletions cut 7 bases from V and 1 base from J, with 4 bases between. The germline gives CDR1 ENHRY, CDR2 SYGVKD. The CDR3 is CAIKANTEAFF. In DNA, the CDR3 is TGTGCCATCAAGGCGAACACTGAAGCTTTCTTT.

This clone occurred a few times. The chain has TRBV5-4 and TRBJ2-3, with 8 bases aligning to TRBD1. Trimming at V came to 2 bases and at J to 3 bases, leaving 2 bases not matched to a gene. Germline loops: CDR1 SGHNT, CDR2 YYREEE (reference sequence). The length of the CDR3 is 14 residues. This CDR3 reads CASSLRQGTDTQYF. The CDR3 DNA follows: TGTGCCAGCAGCTTACGACAGGGGACAGATACGCAGTATTTT.